This T cell receptor beta chain stems from a study of T cells in localized non-small cell lung cancer (dated by TCRdb to the early 2020s). With regard to the full study: Comparing tumors with uninvolved tumor-adjacent lungs, the study looked at the T cell repertoires of approximately 240 patients with early-stage NSCLC. A mean age of 66.3 years was recorded for the NSCLC patients, of whom roughly 130 were male and 90 to 110 were female. The cohort consisted of 200 to 250 treatment-naive NSCLC patients whose localized lung tumors had been resected. On the study overall, not on this receptor specifically: A median of about 61 of the top 100 tumor clones turned up in the paired uninvolved adjacent lung, and 25 to 30 of those clones also ranked among the top 100 of that same adjacent lung. Longer overall survival was associated with higher blood T cell density, whereas shorter survival was associated with higher adjacent-lung clonality. Because multi-region tumor sequencing was not done, intratumor heterogeneity could not be ruled out. Because the study design was exploratory, TCR variables were selected using unadjusted p-values without false-discovery rate correction. Uninvolved tumor-adjacent lung showed the highest T cell clonality, higher than tumor, which suggests more focused antigenic responses in the uninvolved tumor-adjacent lung.

Details on this clone: Its antigen is currently not known. No clone much larger than this one lies a single base away; base qualities are absent.

At diagnosis, tumor, uninvolved tumor-adjacent lung and peripheral blood were collected and then preserved as a mix of FFPE and fresh-frozen material. For TCR repertoire profiling, blood samples were analyzed in the form of peripheral blood mononuclear cells. Measured from the cysteine to the phenylalanine, the CDR3 is 14 residues long. The entry retains the CDR3 DNA only, 42 bases that are in frame from base 1. The germline V end is reduced by 4 bases and the J end by 5 bases; junction bases left unmatched: 3. The germline V gene provides CDR1 SGHRS and CDR2 YFSETQ. TCR beta CDR3 regions were sequenced from DNA using the immunoSEQ Assay. In the source study's methods: To compute T cell density, TCR beta template counts were normalized to usable DNA, which was estimated by amplifying housekeeping genes. Richness was estimated using the preseqR package, with extrapolation to 400,000 templates for PBMC samples and to 120,000 templates for tissue samples. Clonality was defined as one minus Pielou's evenness. Tissue-enriched TCRs were identified through differential abundance testing performed on productive amino-acid clonotypes, with a minimum total count of 5 and an alpha of 0.1. The Jaccard Index and the Morisita Overlap Index were used to measure repertoire overlap between compartments. GLIPH grouped TCR beta CDR3s together with public tetramer-defined viral CDR3s, and a viral motif had to include at least three viral sequences and also show V-gene enrichment. Imported from immuneACCESS, the table was reduced by TCRdb to in-frame sequences with V and J called. These copies leave out some clones; in studies compared against another copy, an unresolved V gene accounts for under half, and the cause of the remainder is not known. V, J and clone size are taken as reported in that table, and D and trimming were inferred from the DNA itself. Across this sample there are roughly 67,000 clones, with roughly 86% seen only once. Of the sample, less than 15% falls within the top ten clones.

The V gene is TRBV5-1 and the J gene is TRBJ1-1, with TRBD1 matching 12 junction bases. This clonotype was obtained from an older female donor with stage I lung adenocarcinoma. This material consisted of peripheral blood, taken before any cancer treatment. The nucleotide sequence reads TGCGCCAGCAGCCCGGGACAGGGGGCAACTGAAGCTTTCTTT. This yields the protein CASSPGQGATEAFF.